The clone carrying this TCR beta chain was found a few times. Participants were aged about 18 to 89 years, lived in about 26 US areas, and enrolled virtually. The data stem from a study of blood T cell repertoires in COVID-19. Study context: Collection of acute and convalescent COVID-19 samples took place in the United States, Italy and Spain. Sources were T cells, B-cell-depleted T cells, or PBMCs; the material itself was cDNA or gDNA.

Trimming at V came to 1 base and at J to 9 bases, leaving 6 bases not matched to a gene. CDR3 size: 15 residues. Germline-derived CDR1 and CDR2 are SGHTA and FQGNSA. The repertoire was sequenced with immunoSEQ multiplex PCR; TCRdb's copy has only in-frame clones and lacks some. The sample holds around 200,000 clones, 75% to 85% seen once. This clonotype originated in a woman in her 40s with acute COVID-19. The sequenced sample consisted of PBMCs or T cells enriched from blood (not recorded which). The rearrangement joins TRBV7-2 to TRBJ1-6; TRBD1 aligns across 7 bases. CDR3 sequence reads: CASSLEGQLSSPLHF. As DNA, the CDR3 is TGTGCCAGCAGCTTAGAGGGACAGTTGTCTTCACCCCTCCACTTT.